The clone carrying this T cell receptor beta chain was picked up many times. What it recognizes is unknown. General observations from the study: Whole repertoires were not studied in the larger cohort, only one V-J beta rearrangement.

Treg sorting used a CD4+CD25+CD127-/low gate. Germline-derived CDR1 and CDR2 are LNHNV and YYDKDF (reference sequence). V was trimmed by 7 bases and J by 3 bases, leaving 10 bases between them. The length of the CDR3 is 13 residues. TCRdb reprocessed the 5' RACE reads with MiXCR, giving one entry per CDR3 protein. Altogether 34,000 or so distinct CDR3 sequences are present, 27% being singletons, with the ten largest covering approximately 2.2%. The sample consisted of tumor-infiltrating Tregs sorted from the breast tumor. The receptor comes from a female donor with breast cancer. The V call is TRBV15, the J call TRBJ1-3; D not certain. CDR3 DNA sequence: TGTGCCACCAAGGGAGGTGGTGGAAACACCATATATTTT. The encoded protein is CATKGGGGNTIYF.